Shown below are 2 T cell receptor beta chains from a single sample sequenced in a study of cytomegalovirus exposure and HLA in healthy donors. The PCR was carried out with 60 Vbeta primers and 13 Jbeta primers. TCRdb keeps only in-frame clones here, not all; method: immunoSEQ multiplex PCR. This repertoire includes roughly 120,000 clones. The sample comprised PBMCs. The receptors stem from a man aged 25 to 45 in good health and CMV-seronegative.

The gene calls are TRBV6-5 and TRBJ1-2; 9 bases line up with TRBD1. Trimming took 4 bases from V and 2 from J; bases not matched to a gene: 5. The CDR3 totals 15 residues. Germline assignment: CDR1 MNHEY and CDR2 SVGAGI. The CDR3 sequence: CASSLPGQGNYGYTF. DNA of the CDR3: TGTGCCAGCAGTTTGCCGGGACAGGGAAACTATGGCTACACCTTC.

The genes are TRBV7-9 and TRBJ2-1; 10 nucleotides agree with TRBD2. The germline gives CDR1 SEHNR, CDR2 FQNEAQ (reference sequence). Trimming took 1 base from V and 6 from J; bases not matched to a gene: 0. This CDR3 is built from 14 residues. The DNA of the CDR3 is TGTGCCAGCAGCTTAGTAGCGGGAGGCAATGAGCAGTTCTTC. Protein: CASSLVAGGNEQFF. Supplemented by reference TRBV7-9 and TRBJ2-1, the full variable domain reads DTGVSQNPRHKITKRGQNVTFRCDPISEHNRLYWYRQTLGQGPEFLTYFQNEAQLEKSRLLSDRFSAERPKGSFSTLEIQRTEQGDSAMYLCASSLVAGGNEQFFGPGTRLTVL.